This passage covers 16 T cell receptor beta chains from one sample sequenced in a study of blood T cell repertoires in COVID-19. The table came from immunoSEQ multiplex PCR; TCRdb's copy has only in-frame clones and leaves some out. The sample has over 600,000 clones, 85% to 90% seen once; the top ten hold roughly 0.25%. Specimen: peripheral blood. These receptors originate from a woman aged 18-29 years with acute or convalescent COVID-19.

This sequence joins TRBV7-2 and TRBJ2-2; D is uncertain. Trimming took off 2 bases at V and 0 bases at J, with 4 bases between the two ends. CDR1 is SGHTA and CDR2 is FQGNSA in the germline V gene. The CDR3 has 14 residues. CDR3 DNA sequence: TGTGCCAGCAGCTTAACAGCGAACACCGGGGAGCTGTTTTTT. Encoded protein: CASSLTANTGELFF.

The genes are TRBV5-5 and TRBJ1-4; 9 nucleotides align to TRBD1. The germline V gene encodes CDR1 SGHKS and CDR2 YYEKEE (reference sequence). V lost 3 bases, J lost 5 bases, and 2 bases stayed unmatched. This CDR3 spans 14 amino acids. The CDR3 loop reads CASSSGQGNEKLFF. For the CDR3, the DNA is TGTGCCAGCAGCTCCGGACAGGGGAATGAAAAACTGTTTTTT. Drawing the rest from reference TRBV5-5 and TRBJ1-4, the complete variable domain is DAGVTQSPTHLIKTRGQQVTLRCSPISGHKSVSWYQQVLGQGPQFIFQYYEKEERGRGNFPDRFSARQFPNYSSELNVNALLLGDSALYLCASSSGQGNEKLFFGSGTQLSVL.

V is TRBV19 and J is TRBJ1-5; 8 positions agree with TRBD1. This CDR3 has 17 amino acids. The J segment lost 4 bases and the V segment lost 7 bases, leaving 15 bases of the junction unmatched. CDR1 LNHDA and CDR2 SQIVND come from the germline V gene (reference sequence). CDR3 in amino acids: CASTQSTGVFGNQPQHF. CDR3 bases: TGTGCCAGTACCCAATCGACAGGGGTATTCGGGAATCAGCCCCAGCATTTT.

This rearrangement joins TRBV30 to TRBJ2-3; a weak D match, TRBD2 (6 bases). This CDR3 has 14 amino acids. V was shortened by 0 bases and J by 6 bases, with 13 bases between the two germline ends. Germline CDR1 is GTSNPN and CDR2 is SVGIG (reference sequence). The CDR3 is CAWSVTGGGDTQYF. CDR3 sequence (DNA): TGTGCCTGGAGTGTAACCGGCGGAGGGGATACGCAGTATTTT.

This CDR3 is CASSQKHRGAYEQYF. CDR3 DNA: TGCGCCAGCAGCCAGAAGCACAGGGGAGCCTACGAGCAGTACTTC. The V call is TRBV4-3, the J call TRBJ2-7, with 7 nucleotides matching TRBD1. After removal of 3 bases from V and 2 bases from J, the junction contained 7 bases not matched to a gene. CDR1 is LGHNA and CDR2 is YSLEER in the germline V gene. This CDR3 is built from 15 residues.

The chain carries TRBV7-3 and TRBJ2-2; D unresolved. V lost 5 bases and J 0 bases, leaving 4 bases between the germline ends. Germline V lookup: CDR1 SGHTA, CDR2 FQGTGA. The CDR3 extends over 13 amino acids. CDR3 residues: CASSTTNTGELFF. The CDR3 nucleotides read TGTGCCAGCAGCACTACGAACACCGGGGAGCTGTTTTTT.

This chain links TRBV7-9 with TRBJ1-1; 7 bases match TRBD1. The CDR3 spans 11 residues. With 3 bases clipped from V and 11 bases from J, the junction kept 3 bases outside the gene matches. Per the germline V gene, CDR1 is SEHNR and CDR2 is FQNEAQ (reference sequence). CDR3 sequence: CASSLGQTAFF. In nucleotides, the CDR3 is TGTGCCAGCAGCTTGGGACAGACGGCTTTCTTT.

This chain joins TRBV25-1 and TRBJ1-2; D is perhaps TRBD1 (6 bases). The ends were cut back, 3 bases at V and 2 bases at J, with 7 bases in the middle. Germline-derived CDR1 and CDR2 are MGHDK and SYGVNS. The CDR3 contains 13 residues. CDR3 DNA sequence: TGTGCCAGCAGTGATACAGGGAACTATGGCTACACCTTC. Its translation: CASSDTGNYGYTF.

The gene calls are TRBV9 and TRBJ1-2, with D maybe TRBD1 (5 bases). In germline, CDR1 is SGDLS, CDR2 YYNGEE. Trimming took off 0 bases at V and 6 bases at J, with 9 bases between the two ends. This CDR3 is 13 amino acids long. CDR3 coding DNA: TGTGCCAGCAGCGTAGAGGGGAGGGATGGCTACACCTTC. Translation gives CASSVEGRDGYTF.

The chain is built from TRBV24-1 and TRBJ2-2; TRBD1 matches at 7 bases. Looked up from germline, CDR1 is KGHDR and CDR2 is SFDVKD. The trim removed 1 base at V and 4 bases at J, leaving 20 bases unmatched. CDR3 length: 21 amino acids. CDR3 region: CATSDFRYQTGRLEFTGELFF. The CDR3 DNA reads as TGTGCCACCAGTGATTTTCGATACCAGACAGGGCGGTTGGAATTCACCGGGGAGCTGTTTTTT.

This rearrangement joins TRBV23-1 to TRBJ1-2; tentative D call: TRBD1 (6 bases). TRBV23-1 counts as an open reading frame of uncertain function. The CDR3 extends over 14 amino acids. V was trimmed by 6 bases and J by 4 bases, leaving 15 bases between them. The CDR3 loop reads CASRRGFVSYGYTF. The CDR3 bases are TGCGCCAGCAGAAGGGGGTTCGTTAGCTATGGCTACACCTTC.

CDR3 sequence reads: CASGSDAVKQYF. As DNA, the CDR3 is TGTGCTAGTGGTTCAGATGCCGTGAAGCAGTATTTT. The gene calls are TRBV12-5 and TRBJ2-3; D not resolved. V lost 4 bases, J lost 11 bases, and 13 bases lay in between. The CDR3 is 12 amino acids. CDR1 is LGHNT and CDR2 is FRNRAP in the germline V gene.

The chain has TRBV28 and TRBJ1-2; D may be TRBD1 (5 bases). V shed 8 bases and J shed 13 bases, with 14 bases lying between them. CDR1 MDHEN and CDR2 SYDVKM come from the germline V gene. This CDR3 comprises 10 residues. CDR3 in DNA: TGTGCCAGCGGAACAGGTTCTGGCACCTTC. This sequence encodes CASGTGSGTF.

J is TRBJ2-7 and V is TRBV2; 7 bases agree with TRBD2. Germline V gene lookup returns CDR1 SNHLY and CDR2 FYNNEI. V lost 11 bases to trimming and J lost 5 bases; unmatched junction nucleotides: 9. This CDR3 contains 12 residues. The CDR3 nucleotides read TGTGCCGCTCGGGGGGTTTGGGACGAGCAGTACTTC. Translation gives CAARGVWDEQYF.

This chain joins TRBV7-2 and TRBJ1-5; a weak D match, TRBD1 (6 bases). CDR3 length equals 14 residues. Trimming took 4 bases from V and 9 from J, leaving 16 bases between them. Germline lookup yields CDR1 SGHTA and CDR2 FQGNSA. Here the CDR3 DNA reads TGTGCCAGCAGCTCTGGACAGTTCCGAGGGCCCCAGCATTTT. This translates into CASSSGQFRGPQHF.

The chain recombines TRBV4-1 with TRBJ1-2; D is ambiguous. The CDR3 spans 15 residues. Trimming cost V 1 base and J 6 bases, with 15 bases left between them. Looked up from germline, CDR1 is MGHRA and CDR2 is YSYEKL. The CDR3 sequence: CASSQGYAAGDGYTF. DNA of the CDR3: TGCGCCAGCAGCCAAGGATACGCAGCGGGAGATGGCTACACCTTC.